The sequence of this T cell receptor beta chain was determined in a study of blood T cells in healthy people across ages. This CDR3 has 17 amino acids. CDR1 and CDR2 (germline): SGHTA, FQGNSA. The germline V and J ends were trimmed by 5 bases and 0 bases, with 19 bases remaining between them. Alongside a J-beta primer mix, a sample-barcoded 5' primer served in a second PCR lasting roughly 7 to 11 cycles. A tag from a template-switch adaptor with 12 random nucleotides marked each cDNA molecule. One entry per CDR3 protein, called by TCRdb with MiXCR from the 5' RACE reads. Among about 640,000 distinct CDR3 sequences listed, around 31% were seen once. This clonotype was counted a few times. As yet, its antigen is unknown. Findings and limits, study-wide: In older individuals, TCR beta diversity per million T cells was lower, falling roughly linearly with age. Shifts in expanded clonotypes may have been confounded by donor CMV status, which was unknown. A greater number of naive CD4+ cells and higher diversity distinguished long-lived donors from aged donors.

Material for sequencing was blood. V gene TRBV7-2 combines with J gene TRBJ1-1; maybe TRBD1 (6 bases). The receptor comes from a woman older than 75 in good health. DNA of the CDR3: TGTGCCAGCAGCACGACCGGGACAAGCCTCATGAACACTGAAGCTTTCTTT. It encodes CASSTTGTSLMNTEAFF.